These 25 T cell receptor beta chains originate from one sample sequenced in a study of Graves' ophthalmopathy and Graves' hyperthyroidism. The authors amplified TCR beta CDR3 regions, and they did so from RNA transcripts for repertoire sequencing. RT-PCR in the first round used HTBI primers; a second-round multiplex PCR followed. MiXCR, run by TCRdb on the multiplex PCR reads, gives a single entry per CDR3 protein. The sample shows over 650,000 distinct CDR3 sequences, about 40% of them seen only once. Sequencing was done on a sample of peripheral blood. The source of these receptors is an adult man with Graves' ophthalmopathy.

This clonotype was seen at least ten times. The chain carries TRBV10-3 and TRBJ2-5; TRBD2 aligns across 9 bases. Trimming at V came to 8 bases and at J to 5 bases, leaving 9 bases not matched to a gene. This CDR3 is built from 14 residues. Germline V gene sequence: CDR1 ENHRY, CDR2 SYGVKD. The CDR3 DNA sequence: TGTGCCATCTCGGAGCGGGGGGTCCAGGAGACCCAGTACTTC. It codes for CAISERGVQETQYF.

This clonotype was found many times. The J gene is TRBJ2-7, the V gene TRBV2, with TRBD1 matching 9 bases. The CDR3 consists of 14 residues. CDR1 SNHLY and CDR2 FYNNEI come from the germline V gene. Losses at the gene ends were 7 bases for V and 2 bases for J; bases not matched to a gene: 6. CDR3: CASTLRDRAYEQYF. CDR3 nucleotide sequence: TGTGCCAGCACACTCCGGGACAGGGCCTACGAGCAGTACTTC.

This sequence joins TRBV2 and TRBJ2-5; possibly TRBD1 for D (6 bases). The CDR3 totals 14 residues. Germline lookup yields CDR1 SNHLY and CDR2 FYNNEI. V was cut by 4 bases and J by 7 bases, with 16 bases left in between. As DNA, the CDR3 is TGTGCCAGCAGTGCACGGACAGTTCAGAGGACCCAGTACTTC. As protein: CASSARTVQRTQYF.

V gene TRBV5-1 combines with J gene TRBJ2-3; weak D call: TRBD2 (6 bases). Per the germline V gene, CDR1 is SGHRS and CDR2 is YFSETQ. The CDR3 is 15 residues long. Trimming shortened V by 0 bases and J by 2 bases, and 10 bases separated the two germline ends. The CDR3 region is CASSLGSGYTDTQYF. Written as DNA, the CDR3 is TGCGCCAGCAGCTTGGGAAGCGGGTACACAGATACGCAGTATTTT.

In its sample, this clonotype was seen many times. This chain uses TRBV12-3 or TRBV12-4 with TRBJ2-5; TRBD2 aligns across 9 bases. The V segment lost 1 base and the J segment 7 bases; nucleotides outside the gene matches: 7. The CDR3 contains 15 residues. The CDR3 DNA reads as TGTGCCAGCAGTTTAGGGACTAGCGTAATAGGGACCCAGTACTTC. This translates into CASSLGTSVIGTQYF.

The rearrangement links TRBV12-3 or TRBV12-4 to TRBJ1-5; D is undetermined. Deletions cut 5 bases from V and 7 bases from J, with 12 bases between. This CDR3 has 13 residues. The CDR3 DNA reads as TGTGCCAGCAGTCTATCCACGGGGCAGCCCCAGCATTTT. This sequence encodes CASSLSTGQPQHF.

This clonotype has ten or more counts. The chain carries TRBV7-9 and TRBJ1-1; D uncertain. Trimming stripped 1 base from V and 6 bases from J, with 3 bases between. Germline CDR1 and CDR2: SEHNR and FQNEAQ (reference sequence). The CDR3 length is 11 residues. The CDR3 bases are TGTGCCAGCAGCTTAGAGGCTGAAGCTTTCTTT. It is translated as CASSLEAEAFF.

The chain is built from TRBV10-3 and TRBJ1-1, with 8 positions matching TRBD1. CDR1 is ENHRY and CDR2 is SYGVKD in the germline V gene. The CDR3 loop spans 14 amino acids. V lost 5 bases to trimming and J lost 3 bases; unmatched junction nucleotides: 5. CDR3 nucleotides: TGTGCCATCAGTACCGGGACAGGCTACACTGAAGCTTTCTTT. Translating gives CAISTGTGYTEAFF.

The chain has TRBV10-3 and TRBJ1-3; TRBD1 aligns across 7 bases. V was clipped by 0 bases and J by 7 bases; unmatched bases: 9. In germline, CDR1 is ENHRY, CDR2 SYGVKD. The CDR3 extends over 16 amino acids. The CDR3 nucleotides are TGTGCCATCAGTGAGTCGACAGGGCAAGTCGGGAACACCATATATTTT. Amino acid sequence: CAISESTGQVGNTIYF.

This clonotype was recorded many times. The chain employs TRBV7-9 and TRBJ1-3, with 7 positions matching TRBD1. CDR1 SEHNR and CDR2 FQNEAQ come from the germline V gene (reference sequence). J lost 1 base, V lost 5 bases, and 2 bases had no gene match. This CDR3 spans 14 amino acids. Written as DNA, the CDR3 is TGTGCCAGCAGCCAGACAGGGTCTGGAAACACCATATATTTT. It translates to CASSQTGSGNTIYF.

Ten or more counts support this clonotype. V gene TRBV29-1 combines with J gene TRBJ2-6, with D perhaps matching TRBD1 (6 bases). V lost 0 bases, J lost 2 bases, and 14 bases lay in between. Germline V gene lookup returns CDR1 SQVTM and CDR2 ANQGSEA. The CDR3 runs 17 residues. CDR3 bases: TGCAGCGTTGAAGATGGGGCAGGGGTCACTGGGGCCAACGTCCTGACTTTC. This encodes CSVEDGAGVTGANVLTF.

This clonotype was seen many times. The rearrangement uses TRBV29-1 and TRBJ2-5, with D perhaps being TRBD1 or TRBD2 (5 bases each). This CDR3 is built from 14 residues. Trimming took off 5 bases at V and 0 bases at J, with 13 bases between the two ends. Germline lookup yields CDR1 SQVTM and CDR2 ANQGSEA. In nucleotides, the CDR3 is TGCAGCGTTCGAAACCGGGACCACCAAGAGACCCAGTACTTC. This translates into CSVRNRDHQETQYF. Full variable domain (rest looked up from reference TRBV29-1 and TRBJ2-5): SAVISQKPSRDICQRGTSLTIQCQVDSQVTMMFWYRQQPGQSLTLIATANQGSEATYESGFVIDKFPISRPNLTFSTLTVSNMSPEDSSIYLCSVRNRDHQETQYFGPGTRLLVL.

This clonotype is a singleton in its sample. One end of the junction varies from germline; a read error may be responsible. The chain recombines TRBV5-5 with TRBJ1-2, with 7 bases identical to TRBD1. This CDR3 region has 14 residues. Germline V lookup: CDR1 SGHKS, CDR2 YYEKEE (reference sequence). The CDR3: CASSLGGQPYGYTF. The CDR3 nucleotides are TGCGCCAGCAGCTTGGGGGGACAGCCTTATGGCTACACCTTC.

The table lists this clonotype with a few counts. The junction departs from the called germline gene at one end, perhaps through a read error. This rearrangement joins TRBV10-2 to TRBJ2-5; possibly TRBD1 for D (6 bases). CDR3 size: 15 residues. Per the germline V gene, CDR1 is WSHSY and CDR2 is SAAADI. The CDR3 protein is CASSEGWGRGKTQYF. The DNA for the CDR3 is TGTGCCAGCAGTGAGGGCTGGGGCAGGGGTAAGACCCAGTACTTC.

About this clonotype: At one boundary the junction diverges from the germline segment, which might be a read error. Here the CDR3 DNA reads TGTGCCAGTACCCAACCTGGAGGGAAAGACACTGAAGCTCTCTTT. Its protein is CASTQPGGKDTEALF. The chain has TRBV19 and TRBJ1-1; D is unresolved. The CDR3 consists of 15 residues. CDR1 LNHDA and CDR2 SQIVND come from the germline V gene (reference sequence). The full variable domain, with the rest looked up from reference TRBV19 and TRBJ1-1, is DGGITQSPKYLFRKEGQNVTLSCEQNLNHDAMYWYRQDPGQGLRLIYYSQIVNDFQKGDIAEGYSVSREKKESFPLTVTSAQKNPTAFYLCASTQPGGKDTEALFGQGTRLTVV.

The CDR3 DNA follows: TGTGCCAGCAGTGGATCCTATAATTCACCCCTCCACTTT. Translated, it gives CASSGSYNSPLHF. The chain employs TRBV2 and TRBJ1-6; D gene unclear. V was shortened by 4 bases and J by 1 base, with 2 bases between the two germline ends. CDR3 length equals 13 residues. Germline assignment: CDR1 SNHLY and CDR2 FYNNEI.

Many counts were recorded for this clonotype. V and J are TRBV7-9 and TRBJ2-7, with 9 bases that match TRBD1. CDR3 length: 15 amino acids. Germline V gene data show CDR1 as SEHNR and CDR2 as FQNEAQ (reference sequence). With V trimmed by 5 bases and J by 4 bases, 9 bases remained unmatched. CDR3 amino acids: CASSKTGGISYEQYF. As DNA, the CDR3 is TGTGCCAGCAGCAAAACAGGGGGCATAAGTTACGAGCAGTACTTC.

This clonotype was counted a few times. The chain is built from TRBV5-1 and TRBJ2-7; 16 nucleotides align to TRBD2. The CDR3 sequence is 19 residues long. The junction had 15 bases not matched to a gene; V was cut back by 4 bases and J by 5 bases. Germline values: CDR1 SGHRS, CDR2 YFSETQ. The CDR3 sequence is CASSETGTSGGAVVDEQYF. In nucleotides, the CDR3 is TGCGCCAGCAGCGAAACCGGGACTAGCGGGGGGGCCGTCGTCGACGAGCAGTACTTC.

CDR3 in DNA: TGTGCCAGCAGTGAAACGGTGAGGGACGAGCAGTACTTC. It codes for CASSETVRDEQYF. The rearrangement uses TRBV25-1 and TRBJ2-7, with D perhaps matching TRBD2 (5 bases). This CDR3 is built from 13 residues. The germline V and J ends were trimmed by 2 bases and 5 bases, with 10 bases remaining between them. Germline V CDR1 and CDR2: MGHDK, SYGVNS.

This clonotype was found a few times. The gene calls are TRBV6-1 and TRBJ2-7; 8 nucleotides match TRBD2. J was trimmed by 0 bases and V by 10 bases; bases with no gene match: 8. Germline loops: CDR1 MNHNS, CDR2 SASEGT. CDR3 length equals 14 residues. The CDR3 DNA reads TGTGCCACCAGGGCGGGAGGCCCCTCCTACGAGCAGTACTTC. This gives the protein CATRAGGPSYEQYF.

The chain links TRBV2 to TRBJ2-7; D may correspond to TRBD1 or TRBD2 (5 bases each). The V and J ends lost 4 bases and 7 bases respectively, with 11 bases between them. Germline V gene lookup returns CDR1 SNHLY and CDR2 FYNNEI. The CDR3 contains 12 residues. The CDR3 sequence is CASSASGREQYF. Written as DNA, the CDR3 is TGTGCCAGCAGTGCCTCGGGGCGGGAGCAGTACTTC.

The gene calls are TRBV12-3 or TRBV12-4 and TRBJ1-5, with no clear D. The CDR3 totals 14 residues. CDR3 sequence: CASGSRTGDQPQHF. The CDR3, as DNA: TGTGCTAGTGGTTCGAGGACCGGAGACCAGCCCCAGCATTTT.

This clonotype was detected ten times or more. Here the CDR3 reads CASSPWNPEKLFF. The CDR3, as DNA: TGTGCCAGCAGCCCCTGGAACCCAGAAAAACTGTTTTTT. This sequence joins TRBV7-9 and TRBJ1-4; unclear D gene. The ends were cut back, 5 bases at V and 8 bases at J, with 12 bases in the middle. Germline CDR1 is SEHNR and CDR2 is FQNEAQ (reference sequence). The CDR3 is 13 amino acids. Variable domain in full (rest from reference TRBV7-9 and TRBJ1-4): DTGVSQNPRHKITKRGQNVTFRCDPISEHNRLYWYRQTLGQGPEFLTYFQNEAQLEKSRLLSDRFSAERPKGSFSTLEIQRTEQGDSAMYLCASSPWNPEKLFFGSGTQLSVL.

This clonotype came up a few times. V is TRBV6-6 and J is TRBJ1-4; D call uncertain. CDR1 MNHNY and CDR2 SVGAGI come from the germline V gene (reference sequence). The CDR3 totals 16 residues. V was trimmed by 6 bases and J by 4 bases, leaving 18 bases between them. CDR3 DNA: TGTGCCAGCAGCCCTCGTATCAGCAGTAGTAATGAAAAACTGTTTTTT. Its protein is CASSPRISSSNEKLFF.

The genes are TRBV14 and TRBJ2-6, with D tentatively TRBD2 (6 bases). This CDR3 contains 18 residues. V was clipped by 8 bases and J by 2 bases, with 22 bases between them. Germline CDR1 and CDR2: SGHDN and FVKESK. The CDR3 protein is CASEKAEGMNTGANVLTF. The CDR3 DNA reads TGTGCCAGCGAAAAGGCGGAGGGAATGAACACTGGGGCCAACGTCCTGACTTTC.